Listed below are T cell receptor beta chains from one sample, sequenced in a study of CD8+ T cells in alopecia areata. Sequenced by immunoSEQ multiplex PCR; TCRdb stores in-frame clones only, minus some. The data hold about 210,000 clones, with about three fifths observed a single time. The sample consisted of CD4+ T cells sorted from blood, taken at week 4, from a patient treated with tofacitinib. The source is a human donor with alopecia areata. The CDR3 runs from the conserved cysteine through the conserved F or W. A D gene is named only where the DNA matches it firmly. Rows give clone size only sometimes, using once, few, many, or a class for an expanded clone.

>TRBJ2-7|TRBV10-3|.|few|11
TGTGCCATCAGCCTTTTGGGGGAGCAGTACTTC
CAISLLGEQYF
>TRBJ2-5|TRBV6-5|.|few|13
TGTGCCAGCAGTTACGAGAGACAAGAGACCCAGTACTTC
CASSYERQETQYF
>TRBJ2-2|TRBV19|.|.|16
TGTGCCAGTAGACTTCTAGGGGCGCGGAACACCGGGGAGCTGTTTTTT
CASRLLGARNTGELFF
>TRBJ2-1|TRBV5-1|.|few|15
TGCGCCAGCAGCTTCGGACAGGGAGGGTACAATGAGCAGTTCTTC
CASSFGQGGYNEQFF
>TRBJ2-4|TRBV30|.|few|11
TGTGCCTGGAGTGTGATGAACATTCAGTACTTC
CAWSVMNIQYF
>TRBJ1-2|TRBV6-5|TRBD1|.|12
TGTGCCAGCCTCCGGACAGGGGGTGGCTACACCTTC
CASLRTGGGYTF
>TRBJ2-1|TRBV25-1|.|.|14
TGTGCCAGCAAATTTCGGGCTGGACCGAATGAGCAGTTCTTC
CASKFRAGPNEQFF
>TRBJ2-3|TRBV29-1|TRBD1|.|16
TGCAGCGTTGGGATCGGAGGACAGGCTCCAACAGATACGCAGTATTTT
CSVGIGGQAPTDTQYF
>TRBJ1-1|TRBV5-1|TRBD1|.|14
TGCGCCAGCAGCTCCGGACAGGGGAACACTGAAGCTTTCTTT
CASSSGQGNTEAFF
>TRBJ2-1|TRBV2|TRBD2|.|15
TGTGCCAGCAGTCCTAGCGGGGGGGCCTGGACTGAGCAGTTCTTC
CASSPSGGAWTEQFF
>TRBJ2-3|TRBV29-1|.|.|16
TGCAGCGTTGTGCACGAGCGGCTTGTCGGCACAGATACGCAGTATTTT
CSVVHERLVGTDTQYF
>TRBJ1-2|TRBV10-3|TRBD1|.|14
TGTGCCATCAGCCTCGGACAGGGCGACTATGGCTACACCTTC
CAISLGQGDYGYTF
>TRBJ1-4|TRBV7-8|.|.|15
TGTGCCAGCAGCTCGCCAGTCGGGGGGAATGAAAAACTGTTTTTT
CASSSPVGGNEKLFF
>TRBJ2-1|TRBV29-1|.|.|11
TGCAGCGTTGCAGCCTACAATGAGCAGTTCTTC
CSVAAYNEQFF
>TRBJ2-7|TRBV30|TRBD1|.|13
TGTGCCTGGAGCGGCCTTCAGGGGGCCGAGCAGTACTTC
CAWSGLQGAEQYF
>TRBJ2-3|TRBV2|.|.|15
TGTGCCAGCACCCGAAGGATGGGGCTGACAGATACGCAGTATTTT
CASTRRMGLTDTQYF
>TRBJ2-6|TRBV5-1|.|.|14
TGCGCCAGCAGCACCTACTCTGGGGCCAACGTCCTGACTTTC
CASSTYSGANVLTF
>TRBJ2-3|TRBV7-9|.|.|16
TGTGCCAGCAGCTCCCGGACGGGGTGGACTCGGGATACGCAGTATTTT
CASSSRTGWTRDTQYF
>TRBJ2-1|TRBV7-2|TRBD2|.|16
TGTGCCAGCAGCCCTGGGACTAGCGGGGTCTACAATGAGCAGTTCTTC
CASSPGTSGVYNEQFF
>TRBJ2-7|TRBV7-9|.|.|13
TGTGCCAGCAGCTTAGAGGGGGGCTACGAGCAGTACTTC
CASSLEGGYEQYF
>TRBJ2-2|TRBV5-1|.|.|14
TGCGCCAGCAGCTTGGCGGCTAGTCCCGGGGAGCTGTTTTTT
CASSLAASPGELFF
>TRBJ1-5|TRBV4-3|.|few|15
TGCGCCAGCAGCCAAGAATTGCAGAGCAATCAGCCCCAGCATTTT
CASSQELQSNQPQHF
>TRBJ1-2|TRBV29-1|TRBD1|few|13
TGCAGCGACCGACAGGGGGGGAACTATGGCTACACCTTC
CSDRQGGNYGYTF
>TRBJ1-2|TRBV15|.|.|13
TGTGCCACCAGCAGAGAACTGACGCGTGGCTACACCTTC
CATSRELTRGYTF
>TRBJ2-5|TRBV9|.|.|10
TGTGCCAGCAACCAAGAGACCCAGTACTTC
CASNQETQYF
>TRBJ2-7|TRBV7-2|TRBD1|.|16
TGTGCCAGCAGCTTAGAGGCGGGGACAGGGGGCTACGAGCAGTACTTC
CASSLEAGTGGYEQYF
>TRBJ1-1|TRBV18|.|.|15
TGTGCCAGCTCACGAGCAGAGAGCATGAACACTGAAGCTTTCTTT
CASSRAESMNTEAFF
>TRBJ2-6|TRBV5-1|.|.|14
TGCGCCAGCAGCGCAGGGTCCTTGGCCAACGTCCTGACTTTC
CASSAGSLANVLTF
>TRBJ1-2|TRBV29-1|.|.|12
TGCAGCGCCTCCCAAGACGGTTATGGCTACACCTTC
CSASQDGYGYTF
>TRBJ1-2|TRBV18|.|.|15
TGTGCCAGCTCACCTACAGCGGATGCTAACTATGGCTACACCTTC
CASSPTADANYGYTF
>TRBJ2-5|TRBV10-3|TRBD1|.|13
TGTGCCATCAGTTTGGACAGGCAAGAGACCCAGTACTTC
CAISLDRQETQYF
>TRBJ2-4|TRBV5-6|.|.|11
TGTGCCAGCAGCTTGGCCACAGCAGAGGACTTC
CASSLATAEDF
>TRBJ2-7|TRBV11-2|TRBD2|.|17
TGTGCCAGCAGCCTTCGGACTAGCGGGGGTTTCTCCTACGAGCAGTACTTC
CASSLRTSGGFSYEQYF
>TRBJ2-3|TRBV5-1|.|once|15
TGCGCCAGCAGCCTCGACGGGGATAGCACAGATACGCAGTATTTT
CASSLDGDSTDTQYF
>TRBJ2-5|TRBV2|.|.|11
TGTGCCAGCAGTGTTGGAGAGACCCAGTACTTC
CASSVGETQYF
>TRBJ2-5|TRBV29-1|TRBD2|few|13
TGCAGCGTTGTGACTAGCCAAAGAGGGGCCCAGTACTTC
CSVVTSQRGAQYF
>TRBJ1-1|TRBV6-5|TRBD1|.|14
TGTGCCAGCAGTTACTATCGGACAGGGAATGAAGCTTTCTTT
CASSYYRTGNEAFF
>TRBJ2-3|TRBV5-1|TRBD1|.|15
TGCGCCAGCAGCTTAGGACAGGGCGGCACAGATACGCAGTATTTT
CASSLGQGGTDTQYF
>TRBJ2-2|TRBV7-6|.|.|12
TGTGCCAGCAGCTTAGTCCTCGGGGAGCTGTTTTTT
CASSLVLGELFF
>TRBJ1-6|TRBV19|TRBD1|.|15
TGTGCCAGTTGTAACACAGGGGGTGGCAATTCACCCCTCCACTTT
CASCNTGGGNSPLHF
>TRBJ2-2|TRBV5-4|.|.|17
TGTGCCAGCAGCTTGGATACGCATCAGGCGAACACCGGGGAGCTGTTTTTT
CASSLDTHQANTGELFF
>TRBJ2-1|TRBV7-2|.|few|13
TGTGCCAGCAGCTTATCGCAGTTAAATGAGCAGTTCTTC
CASSLSQLNEQFF
>TRBJ1-5|TRBV5-6|.|few|13
TGTGCCAGCAGCTCCGGACACAATCAGCCCCAGCATTTT
CASSSGHNQPQHF
>TRBJ2-1|TRBV29-1|.|few|14
TGCAGCGTGGAGGGGGGCAGCTCCTACAATGAGCAGTTCTTC
CSVEGGSSYNEQFF
>TRBJ2-5|TRBV7-2|.|few|11
TGTGCCAGCAGCTTATCGGAGACCCAGTACTTC
CASSLSETQYF
>TRBJ1-3|TRBV7-9|.|.|14
TGTGCCAGCAGCTTGAACAGGGCTGGAAACACCATATATTTT
CASSLNRAGNTIYF
>TRBJ1-5|TRBV5-6|.|.|16
TGTGCCAGCAGCGTGCTTCAGGGAGTTGACAATCAGCCCCAGCATTTT
CASSVLQGVDNQPQHF
>TRBJ1-2|TRBV7-9|TRBD1|.|16
TGTGCCAGCGGACCGGACAGGGTCGGCTCTAACTATGGCTACACCTTC
CASGPDRVGSNYGYTF
>TRBJ2-7|TRBV7-9|TRBD1|.|14
TGTGCCAGCAGCTACGGACAGGGGACGGACGAGCAGTACTTC
CASSYGQGTDEQYF
>TRBJ1-2|TRBV10-2|TRBD1|.|14
TGCGCCAGACCCGGGACAGGGGTGCGCTATGGCTACACCTTC
CARPGTGVRYGYTF
>TRBJ2-7|TRBV5-1|TRBD2|.|14
TGCGCCAGCAGCACCGGGGAGGGACGCTACGAGCAGTACTTC
CASSTGEGRYEQYF
>TRBJ1-6|TRBV7-2|TRBD1|.|16
TGTGCCAGCAGCCATATAGGGGCAGGACAGGATGCACCCCTCCACTTT
CASSHIGAGQDAPLHF
>TRBJ1-2|TRBV4-2|TRBD1|.|16
TGTGCCAGCAGCCAAGATCGGGACAGGGTAGGCTATGGCTACACCTTC
CASSQDRDRVGYGYTF